These 3 T cell receptor beta chains share one sample of origin, sequenced in a study of Graves' ophthalmopathy and Graves' hyperthyroidism. Transcripts of RNA were the source for amplifying TCR beta CDR3 regions. The workflow started with a first-round RT-PCR run with HTBI primers and then moved on to a second-round multiplex PCR. TCRdb recomputed calls from the multiplex PCR reads with MiXCR, one row per CDR3 protein. Among some 750,000 distinct CDR3 sequences listed, roughly 41% were seen once. Sequencing was carried out using peripheral blood. These receptors were collected from an adult man with Graves' ophthalmopathy.

The gene calls are TRBV7-3 and TRBJ1-1, with 7 bases that match TRBD1. The CDR3 loop spans 16 amino acids. Germline assignment: CDR1 SGHTA and CDR2 FQGTGA. Trimming cost V 4 bases and J 0 bases; bases outside gene matches: 8. The CDR3 DNA sequence: TGTGCCAGCAGCTCTGAGGGGACAGACATGAACACTGAAGCTTTCTTT. Protein sequence: CASSSEGTDMNTEAFF.

In the case of this clonotype: One base away lies a much larger clone, so this may be a sequencing read error. The chain links TRBV7-9 to TRBJ1-2; the match to TRBD1 covers 9 bases. The CDR3 contains 14 residues. The V and J ends lost 6 bases and 4 bases, in that order; junction bases with no gene match: 6. Per the germline V gene, CDR1 is SEHNR and CDR2 is FQNEAQ (reference sequence). The CDR3 is CASRSGTGSYGYTF. The CDR3 nucleotides are TGTGCCAGCAGATCCGGGACAGGGAGCTATGGCTACACCTTC.

This clonotype was detected many times. The V and J genes are TRBV29-1 and TRBJ1-3; the D gene is possibly TRBD1 (5 bases). Trimming cost V 4 bases and J 4 bases, with 8 bases left between them. The CDR3 has 12 amino acids. Germline CDR1 and CDR2: SQVTM and ANQGSEA. The CDR3 here is CSVAGPGNTIYF. The CDR3 nucleotides are TGCAGCGTTGCAGGGCCCGGAAACACCATATATTTT.